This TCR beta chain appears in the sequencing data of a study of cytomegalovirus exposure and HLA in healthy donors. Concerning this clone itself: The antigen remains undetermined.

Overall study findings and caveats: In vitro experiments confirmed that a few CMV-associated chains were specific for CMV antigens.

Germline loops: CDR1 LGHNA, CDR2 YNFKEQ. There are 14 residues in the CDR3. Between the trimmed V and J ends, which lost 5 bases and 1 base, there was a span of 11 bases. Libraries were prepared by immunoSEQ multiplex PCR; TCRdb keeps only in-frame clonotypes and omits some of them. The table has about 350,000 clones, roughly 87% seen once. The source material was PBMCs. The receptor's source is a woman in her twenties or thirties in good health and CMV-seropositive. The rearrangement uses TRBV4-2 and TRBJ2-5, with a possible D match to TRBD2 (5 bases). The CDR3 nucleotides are TGTGCCAGCAGCGTCACGGGATCCCAAGAGACCCAGTACTTC. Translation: CASSVTGSQETQYF.